These 27 T cell receptor beta chains were sequenced from one sample in a study of human T cells and chemical hapten exposure. TCRdb re-called the RACE reads through MiXCR, storing one row per CDR3 protein. The sample lists some 200,000 distinct CDR3 sequences; approximately 29% were seen once. Time point: pre-sensitization, week 0. Treatment here: therapeutic diphenylcyclopropenone sensitization with weekly scalp DPC. The specimen comprised whole blood, sampled in connection with sensitization to the hapten diphenylcyclopropenone (DPC). The source of these receptors is a woman aged 25 to 45 with alopecia areata. Some clones in this sample may be carry-over from other donors' samples.

The rearrangement uses TRBV7-9 and TRBJ2-6; D not resolved. CDR1 is SEHNR and CDR2 is FQNEAQ in the germline V gene (reference sequence). This CDR3 has 19 residues. The ends were cut back, 3 bases at V and 0 bases at J, with 18 bases in the middle. CDR3 amino acids: CASSFGLGRRNSGANVLTF. The CDR3 bases are TGTGCCAGCAGCTTCGGTTTGGGCAGGCGCAACTCTGGGGCCAACGTCCTGACTTTC.

The chain uses TRBV7-2 and TRBJ2-1; D might be TRBD1 (6 bases). This CDR3 contains 14 residues. Between the trimmed V and J ends, which lost 4 bases and 3 bases, there was a span of 10 bases. CDR1 is SGHTA, CDR2 FQGNSA, per germline. The CDR3 bases are TGTGCCAGCAGCTCAGGGGTCCGCTACAATGAGCAGTTCTTC. Its translation is CASSSGVRYNEQFF. Looking up the rest from reference TRBV7-2 and TRBJ2-1 gives the full variable domain: GAGVSQSPSNKVTEKGKDVELRCDPISGHTALYWYRQSLGQGLEFLIYFQGNSAPDKSGLPSDRFSAERTGGSVSTLTIQRTQQEDSAVYLCASSSGVRYNEQFFGPGTRLTVL.

This chain uses TRBV9 with TRBJ2-1, with 8 bases aligning to TRBD2. V lost 0 bases, J lost 5 bases, and 10 bases stayed unmatched. Germline V CDR1 and CDR2: SGDLS, YYNGEE. The CDR3 loop spans 17 amino acids. The CDR3 here is CASSVGPAGDLHNEQFF. The CDR3 DNA is TGTGCCAGCAGCGTAGGCCCAGCGGGAGACCTTCACAATGAGCAGTTCTTC. Using reference TRBV9 and TRBJ2-1 for the parts outside the CDR3, the full variable domain is DSGVTQTPKHLITATGQRVTLRCSPRSGDLSVYWYQQSLDQGLQFLIQYYNGEERAKGNILERFSAQQFPDLHSELNLSSLELGDSALYFCASSVGPAGDLHNEQFFGPGTRLTVL.

The sample holds a few counts of this clonotype. The chain joins TRBV30 to TRBJ2-3; 8 nucleotides agree with TRBD1. This CDR3 spans 17 amino acids. Germline CDR1 GTSNPN, CDR2 SVGIG (reference sequence). The V gene end was trimmed by 1 base and the J gene end by 4 bases; junction bases not matched to a gene: 13. Written as DNA, the CDR3 is TGTGCCTGGAGTGCCGCGACAGGGGCCCGAGATTCAGATACGCAGTATTTT. It specifies CAWSAATGARDSDTQYF.

This clonotype was observed a handful of times. This chain links TRBV5-5 with TRBJ1-4; TRBD1 aligns across 7 bases. The germline CDR1 and CDR2 sequences are SGHKS and YYEKEE (reference sequence). The CDR3 runs 14 residues. V was pared by 6 bases and J by 6 bases, with 8 bases of the junction left unmatched. The CDR3 DNA follows: TGTGCCAGCACCGATGACAGGGTTTATGAAAAACTGTTTTTT. Encoded protein: CASTDDRVYEKLFF.

There are many counts of this clonotype. The genes are TRBV3-1 and TRBJ2-7; D ambiguous. The CDR3 is 15 amino acids. V lost 0 bases, J lost 2 bases, and 11 bases lay in between. Looked up from germline, CDR1 is LGHDT and CDR2 is YNNKEL (reference sequence). CDR3 residues: CASSQDRLVPYEQYF. CDR3 DNA: TGTGCCAGCAGCCAAGACCGACTCGTGCCCTACGAGCAGTACTTC.

The table lists this clonotype with a few counts. This chain connects TRBV7-2 to TRBJ1-1, with TRBD1 as a possible D gene (5 bases). Germline V gives CDR1 SGHTA, CDR2 FQGNSA. The CDR3 is 17 amino acids. V was cut by 5 bases and J by 6 bases, with 25 bases left in between. This chain's CDR3 is CASSIPSWGGQTPEAFF. CDR3 nucleotide sequence: TGTGCCAGCAGCATTCCATCATGGGGGGGTCAGACCCCTGAAGCTTTCTTT.

This clonotype was found many times. The chain uses TRBV9 and TRBJ2-7; TRBD2 agrees at 11 bases. Trimming cost V 3 bases and J 0 bases; bases outside gene matches: 11. CDR1 and CDR2 from the germline V gene are SGDLS and YYNGEE. The length of the CDR3 is 18 residues. The CDR3 loop is CASSATSGGALSSYEQYF. In DNA, the CDR3 is TGTGCCAGCAGCGCAACTAGCGGGGGTGCCCTCAGCTCCTACGAGCAGTACTTC.

The chain recombines TRBV11-1 with TRBJ2-2, with D possibly being TRBD2 (6 bases). The germline V gene encodes CDR1 SGHAT and CDR2 FQDESV (reference sequence). Trimming removed 4 bases at V and 5 bases at J, with 11 bases between. CDR3 length equals 14 residues. The CDR3 DNA follows: TGTGCCAGCAGCTCCGGGACTCCGACCGGGGAGCTGTTTTTT. Protein: CASSSGTPTGELFF.

This clonotype was observed a few times. V is TRBV28 and J is TRBJ1-1; TRBD1 matches at 8 bases. V gave up 10 bases and J gave up 5 bases; unmatched junction bases: 6. The CDR3 runs 12 residues. Looked up from germline, CDR1 is MDHEN and CDR2 is SYDVKM. CDR3 sequence (DNA): TGTGCCACCGGGACAGGTTTAACTGAAGCTTTCTTT. Amino acid sequence: CATGTGLTEAFF.

J is TRBJ1-4 and V is TRBV29-1; D uncertain. Germline V lookup: CDR1 SQVTM, CDR2 ANQGSEA. This CDR3 comprises 11 residues. V shed 6 bases and J shed 4 bases, with 6 bases lying between them. The DNA for the CDR3 is TGCAGCGTCGGGGATAATGAAAAACTGTTTTTT. Amino acid sequence: CSVGDNEKLFF.

This clonotype came up a few times. The genes are TRBV5-1 and TRBJ1-4; D gene unclear. The V and J ends lost 2 bases and 3 bases respectively, with 8 bases between them. The CDR3 sequence is 14 residues long. Germline values: CDR1 SGHRS, CDR2 YFSETQ. CDR3 sequence (DNA): TGCGCCAGCAGCTTTGGGCCTTCTAATGAAAAACTGTTTTTT. The encoded protein is CASSFGPSNEKLFF.

A few counts support this clonotype. This CDR3 is CSVEEADSGNTIYF. The CDR3 region has the DNA TGCAGCGTTGAAGAAGCAGACTCTGGAAACACCATATATTTT. The genes are TRBV29-1 and TRBJ1-3; D is unclear. V lost 0 bases, J lost 0 bases, and 6 bases lay in between. The germline gives CDR1 SQVTM, CDR2 ANQGSEA. The CDR3 extends over 14 amino acids.

The chain recombines TRBV7-3 with TRBJ2-3; 13 bases are shared with TRBD2. The CDR3 length is 18 residues. The V segment lost 5 bases and the J segment 0 bases; nucleotides outside the gene matches: 8. In germline, CDR1 is SGHTA, CDR2 FQGTGA. The CDR3 DNA reads as TGTGCCAGCAGCATGGGACTAGCGGGACCCGCTAGCACAGATACGCAGTATTTT. This sequence encodes CASSMGLAGPASTDTQYF.

This clonotype showed up just a few times. The V call is TRBV7-2, the J call TRBJ2-5; D uncertain. The CDR3 is 15 residues long. Germline V gives CDR1 SGHTA, CDR2 FQGNSA. The V and J ends lost 5 bases and 5 bases respectively, with 18 bases between them. The CDR3 sequence is CASSQGMIVTETQYF. The DNA of the CDR3 is TGTGCCAGCAGCCAAGGGATGATTGTGACGGAGACCCAGTACTTC.

The chain couples TRBV20-1 to TRBJ2-7; D gene uncertain. The CDR3 is 14 residues long. Trimming took off 7 bases at V and 3 bases at J, with 19 bases between the two ends. The germline CDR1 and CDR2 sequences are DFQATT and SNEGSKA (reference sequence). CDR3 sequence: CSVRHRASHYEQYF. The CDR3 DNA sequence: TGCAGTGTTCGTCACCGGGCTTCTCACTACGAGCAGTACTTC.

This clonotype was observed a handful of times. J is TRBJ1-1 and V is TRBV2; D not resolved. Germline V gene sequence: CDR1 SNHLY, CDR2 FYNNEI. V was shortened by 7 bases and J by 2 bases, with 14 bases between the two germline ends. The CDR3 loop spans 14 amino acids. The CDR3 reads CASKLDGENTEAFF. The DNA of the CDR3 is TGTGCCAGCAAACTCGACGGGGAAAACACTGAAGCTTTCTTT.

This clonotype has more than one count but fewer than ten. The rearrangement joins TRBV11-2 to TRBJ2-1; D not certain. The V end lost 5 bases, the J end lost 4 bases, and 9 bases lay between the germline ends. The CDR3 runs 13 residues. CDR1 and CDR2 (germline): SGHAT, FQNNGV. The DNA of the CDR3 is TGTGCCAGCAGCCCAGAGGTTTACAATGAGCAGTTCTTC. Protein sequence: CASSPEVYNEQFF.

This clonotype turned up a few times. The chain has TRBV29-1 and TRBJ2-1, with D perhaps matching TRBD1 or TRBD2 (5 bases each). CDR1 is SQVTM and CDR2 is ANQGSEA in the germline V gene. This CDR3 is built from 14 residues. Between the trimmed V and J ends, which lost 7 bases and 4 bases, there was a span of 17 bases. Here the CDR3 DNA reads TGCAGCGCCTCCGGGGCGGTTTTATACAATGAGCAGTTCTTC. It specifies CSASGAVLYNEQFF.

The chain combines TRBV11-2 with TRBJ1-2, with 9 bases identical to TRBD1. The CDR3 length is 16 residues. Germline V gene data show CDR1 as SGHAT and CDR2 as FQNNGV. The V and J ends lost 4 bases and 1 base, in that order; junction bases with no gene match: 7. CDR3 region: CASSSQGTGRNYGYTF. The CDR3 region has the DNA TGTGCCAGCAGCTCACAAGGGACAGGGCGTAACTATGGCTACACCTTC. The variable domain in full, completed from reference TRBV11-2 and TRBJ1-2, reads EAGVAQSPRYKIIEKRQSVAFWCNPISGHATLYWYQQILGQGPKLLIQFQNNGVVDDSQLPKDRFSAERLKGVDSTLKIQPAKLEDSAVYLCASSSQGTGRNYGYTFGSGTRLTVV.

This clonotype has just a few counts. The gene calls are TRBV29-1 and TRBJ2-1; perhaps D is TRBD1 or TRBD2 (6 bases each). The CDR3 is 14 amino acids. The V gene's germline CDR1 is SQVTM and CDR2 ANQGSEA. V shed 5 bases and J shed 2 bases, with 13 bases lying between them. As DNA, the CDR3 is TGCAGCGTTCAGTGGGGGGCCGCCTACAATGAGCAGTTCTTC. Translation gives CSVQWGAAYNEQFF.

This clonotype has ten or more counts. V is TRBV10-3 and J is TRBJ2-1; D unclear. Per germline, CDR1 ENHRY and CDR2 SYGVKD. This CDR3 comprises 15 residues. Trimming cost V 3 bases and J 7 bases, with 16 bases left between them. The CDR3 DNA follows: TGTGCCATCAGTGATGGGAAGCACATCGGGAATGAGCAGTTCTTC. Its protein is CAISDGKHIGNEQFF.

The chain recombines TRBV4-3 with TRBJ1-3; D is uncertain. Germline V CDR1 and CDR2: LGHNA, YSLEER. Trimming left V 0 bases short and J 1 base short, with 10 bases between. The CDR3 length is 16 residues. The CDR3 spells CASSQEVYGSGNTIYF. For the CDR3, the DNA is TGCGCCAGCAGCCAAGAGGTGTACGGATCTGGAAACACCATATATTTT.

The rearrangement links TRBV27 to TRBJ1-4; no clear D gene. Per the germline V gene, CDR1 is MNHEY and CDR2 is SMNVEV (reference sequence). V gave up 6 bases and J gave up 1 base, with 6 bases separating them. This CDR3 region has 13 residues. The CDR3 nucleotides read TGTGCCAGCAGCCTTATAACTAATGAAAAACTGTTTTTT. Encoded protein: CASSLITNEKLFF.

The chain couples TRBV5-1 to TRBJ2-1, with 11 nucleotides matching TRBD2. Trimming cost V 0 bases and J 4 bases; bases outside gene matches: 3. The CDR3 consists of 16 residues. Per germline, CDR1 SGHRS and CDR2 YFSETQ. DNA of the CDR3: TGCGCCAGCAGCTTGGTAGCGGGGGGGATTTACAATGAGCAGTTCTTC. Translated: CASSLVAGGIYNEQFF.

This rearrangement joins TRBV6-5 to TRBJ2-7; D perhaps matches TRBD1 (5 bases). Per germline, CDR1 MNHEY and CDR2 SVGAGI. This CDR3 is built from 15 residues. Trimming took off 0 bases at V and 3 bases at J, with 12 bases between the two ends. As DNA, the CDR3 is TGTGCCAGCAGTTACTCACGGCCAACAGGCTACGAGCAGTACTTC. Translation gives CASSYSRPTGYEQYF.

V usage is TRBV6-5 and J usage is TRBJ2-7; D gene unclear. Germline V gene sequence: CDR1 MNHEY, CDR2 SVGAGI. The V end lost 2 bases, the J end lost 2 bases, and 10 bases lay between the germline ends. This CDR3 spans 14 amino acids. CDR3 region: CASSYAGEPYEQYF. For the CDR3, the DNA is TGTGCCAGCAGTTACGCAGGTGAACCCTACGAGCAGTACTTC.